These T cell receptor beta chains were read from a single sample in a study of cytomegalovirus exposure and HLA in healthy donors. The table came from immunoSEQ multiplex PCR; TCRdb's copy has only in-frame clones and leaves some out. Among 90,000 to 120,000 clones listed, around 82% were seen once. The sequenced sample was PBMCs. These receptors originate from a woman in her forties in good health and CMV-seronegative. The CDR3 runs from the conserved cysteine through the conserved F or W. D genes are given only for firm matches. Only part of the rows carry a size: once, few, many, or a class if the clone is expanded.

j_gene	abundance	d_gene	v_gene	CDR3aa	CDR3nt
TRBJ2-7	NA	TRBD2	TRBV14	CASSHQSGASYEQYF	TGTGCCAGCAGCCACCAAAGCGGGGCCTCCTACGAGCAGTACTTC
TRBJ2-5	NA	NA	TRBV5-5	CASSWAEGVGETQYF	TGTGCCAGCAGCTGGGCCGAGGGGGTGGGGGAGACCCAGTACTTC
TRBJ1-2	once	TRBD1	TRBV14	CASSQRTGINYGYTF	TGTGCCAGCAGCCAAAGGACAGGGATCAACTATGGCTACACCTTC
TRBJ2-2	once	NA	TRBV11-3	CASSLVASTGELFF	TGTGCCAGCAGCTTAGTTGCGTCCACCGGGGAGCTGTTTTTT
TRBJ2-5	NA	TRBD1	TRBV6-5	CASKQQGAGEQYF	TGTGCCAGCAAACAACAGGGGGCGGGAGAGCAGTACTTC
TRBJ2-1	NA	TRBD2	TRBV19	CASSVGLVSTDEQFF	TGTGCCAGTAGTGTGGGACTAGTTTCGACCGATGAGCAGTTCTTC
TRBJ2-1	NA	TRBD1	TRBV7-9	CASRYKGRGPEFF	TGTGCCAGCAGATATAAGGGAAGGGGGCCCGAGTTCTTC
TRBJ1-5	NA	TRBD1	TRBV28	CASLGSDRGSQPQHF	TGTGCCAGCTTGGGGAGCGACAGGGGCTCTCAGCCCCAGCATTTT
TRBJ2-2	NA	TRBD2	TRBV9	CASSPAVFYGLAGFTGELFF	TGTGCCAGCAGCCCCGCTGTTTTTTATGGACTAGCGGGTTTCACCGGGGAGCTGTTTTTT
TRBJ1-5	NA	TRBD1	TRBV28	CASSQPTGRGQPQHF	TGTGCCAGCAGTCAACCGACAGGGCGAGGGCAGCCCCAGCATTTT
TRBJ1-2	NA	NA	TRBV28	CASSFSQGGYTF	TGTGCCAGCAGTTTTTCACAGGGTGGCTACACCTTC
TRBJ2-2	NA	TRBD1	TRBV9	CASSLGRDRTGELFF	TGTGCCAGCAGCCTCGGACGGGACAGGACCGGGGAGCTGTTTTTT
TRBJ2-3	NA	NA	TRBV9	CASSAASLDTDTQYF	TGTGCCAGCAGCGCCGCTAGCTTAGACACAGATACGCAGTATTTT
TRBJ2-2	NA	NA	TRBV6-4	CASSVSESRTGELFF	TGTGCCAGCAGTGTATCAGAATCCCGCACCGGGGAGCTGTTTTTT
TRBJ1-1	NA	TRBD1	TRBV28	CASSRSDRVQAFF	TGTGCCAGCAGTCGATCGGACAGGGTACAAGCTTTCTTT
TRBJ2-7	NA	TRBD2	TRBV5-3	CARTTYLSGREDEQYF	TGTGCCAGAACCACTTACCTTAGCGGGAGGGAAGACGAGCAGTACTTC
TRBJ1-2	NA	NA	TRBV29-1	CSVDLDSLYGYTF	TGCAGCGTTGATTTAGACAGTCTCTATGGCTACACCTTC
TRBJ2-2	NA	NA	TRBV4-3	CASSRGLMNTGELFF	TGCGCCAGCAGCCGGGGACTTATGAACACCGGGGAGCTGTTTTTT
TRBJ2-7	NA	TRBD1	TRBV28	CASSLWTGEAYEQYF	TGTGCCAGCAGTTTGTGGACAGGGGAGGCTTACGAGCAGTACTTC
TRBJ1-1	many	TRBD1	TRBV6-5	CASSYKDRRNTEAFF	TGTGCCAGCAGTTACAAGGACAGGCGGAACACTGAAGCTTTCTTT
TRBJ2-1	NA	TRBD1	TRBV7-9	CASNKAGTGIYNEQFF	TGTGCCAGCAACAAAGCCGGGACAGGGATCTACAATGAGCAGTTCTTC
TRBJ1-2	NA	NA	TRBV5-6	CASFGVSGNLFGYTF	TGTGCCAGCTTCGGGGTGAGCGGGAATCTATTTGGCTACACCTTC
TRBJ2-1	NA	TRBD2	TRBV9	CASSGGLAGASEQFF	TGTGCCAGCAGCGGGGGACTAGCGGGAGCATCTGAGCAGTTCTTC
TRBJ2-7	few	NA	TRBV19	CASSLQGYEQYF	TGTGCCAGTAGTCTACAGGGCTACGAGCAGTACTTC
TRBJ2-7	NA	TRBD2	TRBV27	CASSSLAGGGSYEQYF	TGTGCCAGCAGTTCCCTAGCGGGAGGGGGCTCCTACGAGCAGTACTTC
TRBJ2-3	NA	NA	TRBV2	CASSSAWGRDTQYF	TGTGCCAGCAGTTCGGCTTGGGGGCGAGATACGCAGTATTTT
TRBJ2-5	NA	NA	TRBV9	CASSVGTVGQETQYF	TGTGCCAGCAGCGTAGGGACAGTGGGTCAAGAGACCCAGTACTTC
TRBJ2-1	NA	TRBD2	TRBV18	CASSWTGEGSYNEQFF	TGTGCCAGCTCATGGACGGGGGAGGGGTCCTACAATGAGCAGTTCTTC
TRBJ2-5	NA	NA	TRBV15	CATSRGPTGHQETQYF	TGTGCCACCAGCAGAGGGCCCACAGGGCACCAAGAGACCCAGTACTTC
TRBJ2-1	NA	NA	TRBV19	CASSIGYNEQFF	TGTGCCAGTAGTATCGGGTACAATGAGCAGTTCTTC
TRBJ2-1	NA	TRBD2	TRBV7-6	CASSSTSGLYNEQFF	TGTGCCAGCAGCTCGACTAGCGGCCTCTACAATGAGCAGTTCTTC
TRBJ2-6	NA	NA	TRBV6-4	CASSSDGGSGANVLTF	TGTGCCAGCAGTTCGGACGGAGGCTCTGGGGCCAACGTCCTGACTTTC
TRBJ2-7	NA	NA	TRBV7-9	CASRPTGTAYEQYF	TGTGCCAGCAGACCTACAGGGACCGCCTACGAGCAGTACTTC
TRBJ2-5	few	TRBD2	TRBV5-4	CASSVGTTSGNLQETQYF	TGTGCCAGCAGCGTGGGAACCACTAGCGGTAACCTCCAAGAGACCCAGTACTTC
TRBJ2-7	NA	NA	TRBV28	CASWGEAWYF	TGTGCCAGCTGGGGGGAGGCTTGGTACTTC
TRBJ1-1	few	NA	TRBV9	CASSVGHLNTEAFF	TGTGCCAGCAGCGTAGGTCACTTGAACACTGAAGCTTTCTTT
TRBJ2-7	NA	TRBD1	TRBV27	CASSRWGQRYEQYF	TGTGCCAGCAGCCGATGGGGACAGAGATACGAGCAGTACTTC
TRBJ2-2	NA	TRBD1	TRBV2	CASSEAGGSTGELFF	TGTGCCAGCAGTGAGGCAGGGGGATCCACCGGGGAGCTGTTTTTT
TRBJ2-7	NA	TRBD2	TRBV14	CASSPRGLAVPYEQYF	TGTGCCAGCAGCCCCAGGGGACTAGCGGTCCCCTACGAGCAGTACTTC
TRBJ2-3	NA	TRBD2	TRBV19	CASSSSGRGTDTQYF	TGTGCCAGTAGTTCCAGCGGGAGAGGCACAGATACGCAGTATTTT
TRBJ2-4	few	NA	TRBV6-1	CAPDSSKNIQYF	TGTGCCCCTGACAGTTCCAAAAACATTCAGTACTTC
TRBJ2-7	NA	TRBD2	TRBV11-2	CASSLELAGVTYEQYF	TGTGCCAGCAGCTTAGAGCTAGCGGGAGTTACCTACGAGCAGTACTTC
TRBJ2-1	NA	TRBD2	TRBV18	CASSPPGLAVNEQFF	TGTGCCAGCTCACCACCGGGACTAGCGGTTAATGAGCAGTTCTTC
TRBJ2-3	NA	TRBD2	TRBV28	CASSRGGAADTQYF	TGTGCCAGCAGTCGGGGAGGGGCGGCAGATACGCAGTATTTT
TRBJ2-2	few	TRBD1	TRBV29-1	CSVIQGPNTGELFF	TGCAGCGTCATACAGGGGCCGAACACCGGGGAGCTGTTTTTT
TRBJ2-7	NA	TRBD2	TRBV28	CASSSAGLAGFQRYEQYF	TGTGCCAGCAGTTCCGCCGGGCTAGCGGGTTTCCAACGTTACGAGCAGTACTTC
TRBJ2-1	NA	TRBD2	TRBV5-1	CASSLALAGPIEQFF	TGCGCCAGCAGCTTGGCACTAGCGGGACCGATTGAGCAGTTCTTC
TRBJ1-4	once	NA	TRBV7-8	CASSLLDIQETVKLFF	TGTGCCAGCAGCTTACTCGATATACAGGAAACGGTAAAACTGTTTTTT
TRBJ2-7	NA	NA	TRBV19	CASSMAGRLTEQYF	TGTGCCAGTAGTATGGCGGGTAGGCTTACGGAGCAGTACTTC
TRBJ1-4	NA	TRBD1	TRBV5-6	CASSLATGQEREKLFF	TGTGCCAGCAGCTTGGCTACGGGACAGGAACGCGAAAAACTGTTTTTT
TRBJ2-1	NA	TRBD1	TRBV13	CASSLEGQGPYNEQFF	TGTGCCAGCAGCTTAGAGGGACAGGGACCCTACAATGAGCAGTTCTTC
TRBJ1-5	NA	NA	TRBV4-2	CASSQVVQGGNQPQHF	TGTGCCAGCAGCCAAGTGGTACAGGGTGGGAATCAGCCCCAGCATTTT
TRBJ2-1	NA	NA	TRBV5-4	CASSPSGPASSYNEQFF	TGTGCCAGCAGCCCATCGGGTCCAGCGAGCTCCTACAATGAGCAGTTCTTC
TRBJ2-5	few	NA	TRBV7-9	CSSSIRTYTGRRGFETQYF	TGTTCCAGCAGTATCCGCACTTATACGGGGCGCCGGGGGTTCGAGACCCAGTACTTC
TRBJ2-1	NA	TRBD2	TRBV19	CASKGLAYEQFF	TGTGCCAGTAAGGGACTAGCGTATGAGCAGTTCTTC
TRBJ2-5	NA	TRBD2	TRBV28	CASRTNGLAGETQYF	TGTGCCAGCAGGACCAATGGACTAGCGGGAGAGACCCAGTACTTC